This TCR beta chain was documented in a study of a mutant IDH1 vaccine in newly diagnosed glioma. A remark on this clone: Its antigen is as yet unknown.

Time point given: week 23, last vaccination. Doses comprised 300 ug of mutant IDH1 20-mer peptide each, plus topical imiquimod. Only in-frame clones appear in the TCRdb table, and some are missing; sequencing was by immunoSEQ multiplex PCR. Of 58,000 or so clones in the sample, around 87% were seen once. This CDR3 is built from 15 residues. V gave up 6 bases and J gave up 1 base, with 13 bases separating them. In germline, CDR1 is SNHLY, CDR2 FYNNEI. The chain combines TRBV2 with TRBJ1-5, with D possibly matching TRBD1 (5 bases). The source is a man aged 35 to 55 with glioma. The sample here was PBMCs, taken from a glioma patient whose treatment included an IDH1 peptide vaccine. The CDR3 sequence: CASSLRDPSNQPQHF. CDR3 DNA sequence: TGTGCCAGCAGCCTCCGGGACCCAAGCAATCAGCCCCAGCATTTT.